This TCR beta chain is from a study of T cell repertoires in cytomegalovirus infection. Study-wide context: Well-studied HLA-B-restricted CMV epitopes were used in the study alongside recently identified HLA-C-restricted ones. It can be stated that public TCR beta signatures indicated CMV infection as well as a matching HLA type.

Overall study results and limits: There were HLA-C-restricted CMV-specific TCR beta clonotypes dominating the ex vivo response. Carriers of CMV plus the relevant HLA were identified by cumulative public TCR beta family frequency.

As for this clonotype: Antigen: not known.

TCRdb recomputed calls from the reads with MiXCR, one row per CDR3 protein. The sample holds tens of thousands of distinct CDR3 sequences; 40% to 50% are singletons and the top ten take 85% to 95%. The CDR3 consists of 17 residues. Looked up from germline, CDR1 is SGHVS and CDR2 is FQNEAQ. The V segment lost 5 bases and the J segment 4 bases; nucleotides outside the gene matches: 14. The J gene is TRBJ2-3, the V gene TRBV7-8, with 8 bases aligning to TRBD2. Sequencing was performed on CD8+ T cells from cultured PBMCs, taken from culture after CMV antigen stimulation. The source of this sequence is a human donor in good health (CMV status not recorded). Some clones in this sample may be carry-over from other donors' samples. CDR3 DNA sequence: TGTGCCAGCAGCCCTCGGGGGGGGCGGGAGTTTCCAGATACGCAGTATTTT. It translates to CASSPRGGREFPDTQYF.